These 27 T cell receptor beta chains were sequenced from one sample in a study of cytomegalovirus exposure and HLA in healthy donors. The PCR used 60 Vbeta and 13 Jbeta primers. Generated by immunoSEQ multiplex PCR, the TCRdb table keeps only in-frame clones and is missing some. The table has 150,000 to 200,000 clones, about 80% seen once. The sample consisted of PBMCs. The receptors were gathered from a man aged 30 to 39 in good health and CMV-seronegative.

The chain is built from TRBV9 and TRBJ2-7; 7 nucleotides line up with TRBD2. The CDR3 has 15 residues. V was clipped by 3 bases and J by 0 bases; unmatched bases: 6. The germline V gene has CDR1 SGDLS and CDR2 YYNGEE. CDR3 sequence (DNA): TGTGCCAGCAGCGCAGCGGGAACCGGCTCCTACGAGCAGTACTTC. Residues: CASSAAGTGSYEQYF.

The chain employs TRBV6-4 and TRBJ2-1; TRBD1 is a possible D gene (5 bases). Trimming shortened V by 3 bases and J by 3 bases, and 6 bases separated the two germline ends. This CDR3 has 13 amino acids. Germline values: CDR1 MRHNA, CDR2 SNTAGT. CDR3 in amino acids: CASSDQGYNEQFF. The CDR3 bases are TGTGCCAGCAGTGATCAGGGCTACAATGAGCAGTTCTTC.

V gene TRBV29-1 combines with J gene TRBJ1-2, with D maybe TRBD1 (6 bases). This CDR3 spans 15 amino acids. Trimming cost V 5 bases and J 8 bases, with 24 bases left between them. CDR1 and CDR2 (germline): SQVTM, ANQGSEA. The DNA for the CDR3 is TGCAGCGTTCGACCCCAGACAGGCAAATCGGGAGGCTACACCTTC. Its protein product is CSVRPQTGKSGGYTF.

V is TRBV18 and J is TRBJ2-3, with 11 positions matching TRBD2. The J segment lost 4 bases and the V segment lost 6 bases, leaving 6 bases of the junction unmatched. Germline V CDR1 and CDR2: KGHSH, LQKENI. The CDR3 is made up of 15 amino acids. The DNA of the CDR3 is TGTGCCAGCTCGTTAGCGGGAGGGCCCTCAGATACGCAGTATTTT. Residues: CASSLAGGPSDTQYF.

The J gene is TRBJ2-5, the V gene TRBV28, with 8 bases matching TRBD1. In germline, CDR1 is MDHEN, CDR2 SYDVKM. This CDR3 spans 17 amino acids. V gave up 5 bases and J gave up 1 base; unmatched junction bases: 12. In DNA, the CDR3 is TGTGCCAGCAGTACCGACCCGGGACAGGCGGCCCAAGAGACCCAGTACTTC. Protein product: CASSTDPGQAAQETQYF.

The chain has TRBV9 and TRBJ2-3; unclear D gene. Germline lookup yields CDR1 SGDLS and CDR2 YYNGEE. CDR3 length equals 12 residues. V was cut by 4 bases and J by 2 bases, with 5 bases left in between. The CDR3 protein is CASSPNTDTQYF. CDR3 sequence (DNA): TGTGCCAGCAGCCCTAACACAGATACGCAGTATTTT.

The chain carries TRBV5-1 and TRBJ2-3; the D gene is possibly TRBD1 (5 bases). Germline V gives CDR1 SGHRS, CDR2 YFSETQ. Trimming stripped 0 bases from V and 2 bases from J, with 10 bases between. The CDR3 consists of 15 residues. Here the CDR3 reads CASSLAGQFTDTQYF. The DNA of the CDR3 is TGCGCCAGCAGCTTGGCAGGGCAATTCACAGATACGCAGTATTTT.

The chain is built from TRBV27 and TRBJ1-1, with TRBD1 as a possible D gene (5 bases). The CDR3 covers 14 residues. Trimming left V 6 bases short and J 3 bases short, with 14 bases between. The germline V gene encodes CDR1 MNHEY and CDR2 SMNVEV (reference sequence). The CDR3 nucleotides read TGTGCCAGCAGGGCGGGGACGGGGTACACTGAAGCTTTCTTT. This encodes CASRAGTGYTEAFF.

The rearrangement joins TRBV7-9 to TRBJ1-6; 11 bases map to TRBD1. Trimming took 5 bases from V and 10 from J; bases not matched to a gene: 4. Germline loops: CDR1 SEHNR, CDR2 FQNEAQ (reference sequence). CDR3 length equals 14 residues. The CDR3 region is CASSTDRGPSPLHF. DNA for the CDR3: TGTGCCAGCAGCACGGACAGGGGGCCCTCACCCCTCCACTTT. The variable domain in full, with the rest retrieved from reference TRBV7-9 and TRBJ1-6, is DTGVSQNPRHKITKRGQNVTFRCDPISEHNRLYWYRQTLGQGPEFLTYFQNEAQLEKSRLLSDRFSAERPKGSFSTLEIQRTEQGDSAMYLCASSTDRGPSPLHFGNGTRLTVT.

J is TRBJ2-1 and V is TRBV19, with 8 positions matching TRBD2. Germline values: CDR1 LNHDA, CDR2 SQIVND (reference sequence). Unmatched junction bases numbered 19, after V lost 3 bases and J lost 9 bases. CDR3 size: 18 residues. CDR3 sequence reads: CASSIRSASGYDVLEQFF. The CDR3 DNA follows: TGTGCCAGTAGTATTCGATCGGCTAGCGGGTACGACGTCCTTGAGCAGTTCTTC. Variable domain in full (rest from reference TRBV19 and TRBJ2-1): DGGITQSPKYLFRKEGQNVTLSCEQNLNHDAMYWYRQDPGQGLRLIYYSQIVNDFQKGDIAEGYSVSREKKESFPLTVTSAQKNPTAFYLCASSIRSASGYDVLEQFFGPGTRLTVL.

The chain links TRBV15 to TRBJ2-1; D remains ambiguous. V lost 2 bases and J lost 4, with 9 bases in between. This CDR3 region has 14 residues. Germline-derived CDR1 and CDR2 are LNHNV and YYDKDF (reference sequence). The CDR3 region is CATSRRQAYNEQFF. The CDR3 DNA reads TGTGCCACCAGCAGACGGCAGGCTTACAATGAGCAGTTCTTC. The variable domain in full, with the rest retrieved from reference TRBV15 and TRBJ2-1, is DAMVIQNPRYQVTQFGKPVTLSCSQTLNHNVMYWYQQKSSQAPKLLFHYYDKDFNNEADTPDNFQSRRPNTSFCFLDIRSPGLGDTAMYLCATSRRQAYNEQFFGPGTRLTVL.

This chain links TRBV14 with TRBJ2-1; 11 bases line up with TRBD2. The V segment lost 3 bases and the J segment 6 bases; nucleotides outside the gene matches: 4. There are 15 residues in the CDR3. CDR1 is SGHDN and CDR2 is FVKESK in the germline V gene. The CDR3 loop reads CASSQGTSGSNEQFF. In DNA, the CDR3 is TGTGCCAGCAGCCAGGGGACTAGCGGAAGCAATGAGCAGTTCTTC.

The V and J genes are TRBV1 and TRBJ1-1. TRBV1 is a listed pseudogene. The CDR3 runs to 17 residues. CDR3 residues: CTSSQEGRGPGNTEAFF. CDR3 nucleotides: TGCACCAGCAGCCAAGAGGGGAGGGGACCGGGGAACACTGAAGCTTTCTTT.

This clone appeared a single time. This chain connects TRBV6-1 to TRBJ2-7; tentatively, D is TRBD2 (6 bases). In germline, CDR1 is MNHNS, CDR2 SASEGT. V lost 4 bases, J lost 1 base, and 11 bases lay in between. This CDR3 is 14 amino acids long. The CDR3 nucleotides are TGTGCCAGCAGTGCACGACTAGTGTCCTACGAGCAGTACTTC. Encoded protein: CASSARLVSYEQYF.

The chain links TRBV7-2 to TRBJ1-1; 7 bases line up with TRBD1. J lost 4 bases, V lost 5 bases, and 4 bases had no gene match. CDR1 SGHTA and CDR2 FQGNSA come from the germline V gene. There are 13 residues in the CDR3. The CDR3 spells CASSIPGGTEAFF. The DNA of the CDR3 is TGTGCCAGCAGCATACCAGGGGGCACTGAAGCTTTCTTT.

The rearrangement links TRBV2 to TRBJ2-3; weak D call: TRBD2 (6 bases). Germline CDR1 SNHLY, CDR2 FYNNEI. This CDR3 contains 13 residues. Trimming left V 11 bases short and J 0 bases short, with 12 bases between. CDR3 nucleotide sequence: TGTGCCTTCCTAGCGTATAGCACAGATACGCAGTATTTT. The encoded protein is CAFLAYSTDTQYF.

The gene calls are TRBV4-1 and TRBJ2-3; 7 nucleotides match TRBD2. The CDR3 is 12 residues long. V dropped 3 bases and J dropped 11; count of bases not matched to a gene: 5. CDR1 is MGHRA and CDR2 is YSYEKL in the germline V gene. The CDR3 loop reads CASSHGDYQQYF. Here the CDR3 DNA reads TGCGCCAGCAGCCACGGGGACTACCAGCAGTATTTT.

The chain recombines TRBV30 with TRBJ2-5, with 10 bases lining up with TRBD2. Per germline, CDR1 GTSNPN and CDR2 SVGIG (reference sequence). The CDR3 is 17 residues long. V was clipped by 4 bases and J by 5 bases; unmatched bases: 16. The CDR3 region is CAWKGLAGESVRETQYF. CDR3 nucleotides: TGTGCCTGGAAAGGGCTAGCGGGAGAGTCAGTTCGGGAGACCCAGTACTTC.

A few counts support this clone. The V gene is TRBV4-1, the J gene TRBJ2-4; TRBD2 is a possible D gene (6 bases). The CDR3 has 15 amino acids. Germline V gene data show CDR1 as MGHRA and CDR2 as YSYEKL. Trimming shortened V by 4 bases and J by 6 bases, and 16 bases separated the two germline ends. CDR3 region: CASSPMGLDLNIQYF. The CDR3 DNA reads as TGCGCCAGCAGCCCAATGGGACTCGATTTAAACATTCAGTACTTC.

This clone came up a few times. This chain uses TRBV7-9 with TRBJ1-2; D perhaps matches TRBD1 (5 bases). This CDR3 region has 12 residues. Germline V lookup: CDR1 SEHNR, CDR2 FQNEAQ (reference sequence). The V end was cut by 7 bases, the J end by 4 bases, with 10 bases between. The CDR3 loop is CASTDTTYGYTF. The CDR3 nucleotides are TGTGCCAGCACGGACACGACCTATGGCTACACCTTC.

This clone was detected only a few times. For the CDR3, the DNA is TGTGCCAGCAGGGGAGGACTAGCGGGACGTGACAATGAGCAGTTCTTC. Residues: CASRGGLAGRDNEQFF. V gene TRBV5-4 combines with J gene TRBJ2-1, with 12 bases identical to TRBD2. Germline CDR1 is SGHNT and CDR2 is YYREEE (reference sequence). The ends lost 5 bases at V and 5 bases at J; junction bases unmatched: 8. The CDR3 covers 16 residues. The full variable domain, rest sourced from reference TRBV5-4 and TRBJ2-1, is ETGVTQSPTHLIKTRGQQVTLRCSSQSGHNTVSWYQQALGQGPQFIFQYYREEENGRGNFPPRFSGLQFPNYSSELNVNALELDDSALYLCASRGGLAGRDNEQFFGPGTRLTVL.

The table lists this clone with a few counts. V and J are TRBV15 and TRBJ2-1; 11 bases map to TRBD2. This CDR3 spans 15 amino acids. Germline V gene sequence: CDR1 LNHNV, CDR2 YYDKDF (reference sequence). V trimming: 1 base; J trimming: 10 bases; junction bases outside the gene matches: 6. The CDR3 DNA sequence: TGTGCCACCAGCAGAGGCGAGGGACTAGCGGAAGAGCAGTTCTTC. It specifies CATSRGEGLAEEQFF.

The V and J genes are TRBV9 and TRBJ2-7; D is unresolved. CDR3 size: 15 residues. V lost 0 bases, J lost 5 bases, and 15 bases lay in between. Germline V gene lookup returns CDR1 SGDLS and CDR2 YYNGEE. CDR3 amino acids: CASSVGPAPGDEQYF. The CDR3 DNA follows: TGTGCCAGCAGCGTAGGTCCTGCCCCAGGTGACGAGCAGTACTTC.

This sequence joins TRBV7-9 and TRBJ2-1; D is possibly TRBD2 (6 bases). This CDR3 has 16 amino acids. Trimming pared 2 bases from V and 7 bases from J, leaving 18 bases between. Germline V lookup: CDR1 SEHNR, CDR2 FQNEAQ (reference sequence). The CDR3 spells CASSLNAGTTINEQFF. The CDR3 DNA reads TGTGCCAGCAGCTTAAACGCGGGAACTACTATAAATGAGCAGTTCTTC.

V and J are TRBV9 and TRBJ1-6; D unclear. The CDR3 runs 13 residues. CDR1 SGDLS and CDR2 YYNGEE come from the germline V gene. Deletions cut 0 bases from V and 7 bases from J, with 5 bases between. The CDR3 sequence is CASSVALNSPLHF. In DNA, the CDR3 is TGTGCCAGCAGCGTAGCCCTCAATTCACCCCTCCACTTT.

In nucleotides, the CDR3 is TGCGCCAGCAGCCATAACTCCCAGGGAACGTACGAGCAGTACTTC. It specifies CASSHNSQGTYEQYF. The chain couples TRBV4-1 to TRBJ2-7, with a weak D call TRBD1 (5 bases). CDR1 and CDR2 from the germline V gene are MGHRA and YSYEKL. V lost 3 bases, J lost 4 bases, and 16 bases lay in between. This CDR3 region has 15 residues.

The sample holds a few counts of this clone. The CDR3 spells CASSSSRDRAHYEAFF. The CDR3, as DNA: TGTGCCAGCAGTTCCTCTAGGGACAGGGCGCATTATGAAGCTTTCTTT. V usage is TRBV25-1 and J usage is TRBJ1-1; 9 bases fit TRBD1. The germline V gene has CDR1 MGHDK and CDR2 SYGVNS. The CDR3 totals 16 residues. V trimming: 5 bases; J trimming: 7 bases; junction bases outside the gene matches: 14.